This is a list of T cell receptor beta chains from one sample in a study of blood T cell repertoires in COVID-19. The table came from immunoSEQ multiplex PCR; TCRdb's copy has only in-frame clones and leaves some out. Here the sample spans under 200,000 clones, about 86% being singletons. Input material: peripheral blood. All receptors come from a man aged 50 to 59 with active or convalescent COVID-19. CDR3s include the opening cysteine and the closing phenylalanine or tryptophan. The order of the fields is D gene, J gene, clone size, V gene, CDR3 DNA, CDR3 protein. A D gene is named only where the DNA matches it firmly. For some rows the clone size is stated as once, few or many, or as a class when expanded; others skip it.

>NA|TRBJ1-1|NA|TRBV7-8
TGTGCCAGCAGCTTATCCGGTCAACCCACTGAAGCTTTCTTT
CASSLSGQPTEAFF
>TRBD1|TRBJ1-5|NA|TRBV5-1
TGCGCCAGCAGCTTGACAGGGGAAGACAATCAGCCCCAGCATTTT
CASSLTGEDNQPQHF
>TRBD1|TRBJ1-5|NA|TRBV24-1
TGTGCCACCAGTGATTCCGGGACAGGTTTCAATCAGCCCCAGCATTTT
CATSDSGTGFNQPQHF
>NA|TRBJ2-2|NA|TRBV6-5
TGTGCCAGCATCAGGTCCCGTCTGGGCACCGGGGAGCTGTTTTTT
CASIRSRLGTGELFF
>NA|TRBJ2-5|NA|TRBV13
TGTGCCAGCAGCCCGGCGGGACAGAAGCGGACCCAGTACTTC
CASSPAGQKRTQYF
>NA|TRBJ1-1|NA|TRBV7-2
TGTGCCAGCAGCTTATTTTCGGGGGGCACGGGGACTGAAGCTTTCTTT
CASSLFSGGTGTEAFF
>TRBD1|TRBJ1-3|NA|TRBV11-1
TGTGCCAGCAGTTACGACAGGGCGACCACTGGAAACACCATATATTTT
CASSYDRATTGNTIYF
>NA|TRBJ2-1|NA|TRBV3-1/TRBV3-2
TGTGCCAGCAGCCGTCCGGGACTAGGGGGCTTGAATGAGCAGTTCTTC
CASSRPGLGGLNEQFF
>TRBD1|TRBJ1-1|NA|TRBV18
TGTGCCAGCTCACCGTCCCAGGGGGGTTATGAAGCTTTCTTT
CASSPSQGGYEAFF
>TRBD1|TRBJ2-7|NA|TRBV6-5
TGTGCCAGCAGTTACAGGGGACAGGAGACCTACGAGCAGTACTTC
CASSYRGQETYEQYF
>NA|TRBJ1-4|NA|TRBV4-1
TGCGCCAGCAGCCACGGTGCAACTAATGAAAAACTGTTTTTT
CASSHGATNEKLFF
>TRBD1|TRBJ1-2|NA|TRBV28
TGTGCCAGCAGTTTAAATAGGGGGACAGACTGGAACTATGGCTACACCTTC
CASSLNRGTDWNYGYTF
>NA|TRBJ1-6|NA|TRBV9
TGTGCCAGCAGCGTCGATATCAGTCCGGGTTCACCCCTCCACTTT
CASSVDISPGSPLHF
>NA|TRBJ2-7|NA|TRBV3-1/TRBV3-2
TGTGCCAGCAGCCAAGGGCAGGACTACGAGCAGTACTTC
CASSQGQDYEQYF
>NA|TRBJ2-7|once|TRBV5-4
TGTGCCAGCAGCACGTGGAAAACGGGTTCCTACGAGCAGTACTTC
CASSTWKTGSYEQYF
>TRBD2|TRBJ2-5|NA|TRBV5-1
TGCGCCAGCAGCTCAGGACTAGCGGGAGAGACCCAGTACTTC
CASSSGLAGETQYF
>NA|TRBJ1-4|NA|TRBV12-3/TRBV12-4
TGTGCCAGCAGTTTAGGCGCGAGCAAAAGTCGGTTTTTT
CASSLGASKSRFF
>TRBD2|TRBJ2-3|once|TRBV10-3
TGTGCCATCAGTTTAGCGGGGGGGCCTACAGATACGCAGTATTTT
CAISLAGGPTDTQYF
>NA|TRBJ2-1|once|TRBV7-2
TGTGCCAGCAGCCCACGCGGTCGAATAGCGTACACCTACAATGAGCAGTTCTTC
CASSPRGRIAYTYNEQFF
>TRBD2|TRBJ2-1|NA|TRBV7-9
TGTGCCAGCAGCCCGGGGACTAGTACCAATGAGCAGTTCTTC
CASSPGTSTNEQFF
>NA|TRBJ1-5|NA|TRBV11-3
TGTGCCAGCAGCTTAAAATATGGGCGGGATCAGCCCCAGCATTTT
CASSLKYGRDQPQHF
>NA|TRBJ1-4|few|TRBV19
TGTGCCAGTAGTCCCGCGAATGAAAAACTGTTTTTT
CASSPANEKLFF
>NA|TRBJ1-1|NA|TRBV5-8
TGTGCCAGCAGCTTGGTGATCCGAGCCCGAATGAACACTGAAGCTTTCTTT
CASSLVIRARMNTEAFF
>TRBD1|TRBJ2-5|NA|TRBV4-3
TGCGCCAGCAGCCAAGTGGGGACAGGGGAGGAGACCCAGTACTTC
CASSQVGTGEETQYF
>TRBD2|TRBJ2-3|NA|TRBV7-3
TGTGCCAGCAGCCCTGGGACTAGCGGGAGTAGGGGCACAGATACGCAGTATTTT
CASSPGTSGSRGTDTQYF
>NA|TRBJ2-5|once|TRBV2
TGTGCCAGCAGTGAATTGGGCCACCAAGAGACCCAGTACTTC
CASSELGHQETQYF
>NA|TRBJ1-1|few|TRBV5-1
TGCGCCAGCAGCTTGGACAGCGGGAACACTGAAGCTTTCTTT
CASSLDSGNTEAFF
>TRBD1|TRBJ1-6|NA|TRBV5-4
TGTGCCAGCAGTCCCGCGACACAGGGGTATAATTCACCCCTCCACTTT
CASSPATQGYNSPLHF
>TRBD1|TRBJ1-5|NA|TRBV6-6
TGTGCCAGCAGTGCGCCGACAGGGCTTAATCAGCCCCAGCATTTT
CASSAPTGLNQPQHF
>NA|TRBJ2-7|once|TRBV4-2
TGTGCCAGCAGCCCCCAACATGCAGGGGCCTACGAGCAGTACTTC
CASSPQHAGAYEQYF